This is a list of T cell receptor beta chains from one sample in a study of Graves' ophthalmopathy and Graves' hyperthyroidism. TCRdb reanalysed the multiplex PCR reads using MiXCR and keeps one entry per CDR3 protein. The table has a few hundred thousand distinct CDR3 sequences, 15% to 20% seen once. Sequencing input: peripheral blood. The origin of the receptors is a woman aged 18-29 years with Graves' ophthalmopathy. CDR3s include the opening cysteine and the closing phenylalanine or tryptophan. A D gene is named only where the DNA matches it firmly. Size is stated for part of the rows, as once, few or many counts, or as a class when the clone is expanded.

len: 14; j_gene: TRBJ2-5; d_gene: NA; abundance: NA; v_gene: TRBV27; CDR3nt: TGTGCCAGCAGTTTGCGAGTCTCGGGGGAGACCCAGTACTTC; CDR3aa: CASSLRVSGETQYF
len: 15; j_gene: TRBJ1-1; d_gene: TRBD1; abundance: many; v_gene: TRBV19; CDR3nt: TGTGCCAGTAGTATAGGTGGACAGGGGAGGACTGAAGCTTTCTTT; CDR3aa: CASSIGGQGRTEAFF
len: 14; j_gene: TRBJ1-5; d_gene: NA; abundance: many; v_gene: TRBV7-2; CDR3nt: TGTGCCAGCAGCTACCACTATAGCAATCAGCCCCAGCATTTT; CDR3aa: CASSYHYSNQPQHF
len: 15; j_gene: TRBJ1-1; d_gene: NA; abundance: many; v_gene: TRBV7-2; CDR3nt: TGTGCCAGCAGCTTAAAGCAGGTGCTGAACACTGAAGCTTTCTTT; CDR3aa: CASSLKQVLNTEAFF
len: 17; j_gene: TRBJ2-7; d_gene: TRBD2; abundance: many; v_gene: TRBV6-2/TRBV6-3; CDR3nt: TGTGCCAGCAGTTACTGGTTGACTAGCGGTCTAGGCTACGAGCAGTACTTC; CDR3aa: CASSYWLTSGLGYEQYF
len: 15; j_gene: TRBJ1-1; d_gene: TRBD1; abundance: many; v_gene: TRBV3-1; CDR3nt: TGTGCCAGCAGCCCCTCGGACAGGGGGCGCGGTGTAGCTTTCTTT; CDR3aa: CASSPSDRGRGVAFF
len: 16; j_gene: TRBJ1-1; d_gene: NA; abundance: NA; v_gene: TRBV6-5; CDR3nt: TGTGCCAGCAGTTACTCGAGGCAGGCCACGTTGTGTGAAGCTTTCTTT; CDR3aa: CASSYSRQATLCEAFF
len: 14; j_gene: TRBJ2-4; d_gene: TRBD1; abundance: many; v_gene: TRBV7-9; CDR3nt: TGTGCCAGCAGCTTACCGGGACAGCCAAACATTCAGTACTTC; CDR3aa: CASSLPGQPNIQYF
len: 15; j_gene: TRBJ2-4; d_gene: NA; abundance: NA; v_gene: TRBV28; CDR3nt: TGTGCCAGCAGCTGGATCCGGGGTGGCAAAAACATTCAGTACTTC; CDR3aa: CASSWIRGGKNIQYF
len: 16; j_gene: TRBJ2-4; d_gene: NA; abundance: many; v_gene: TRBV20-1; CDR3nt: TGCAGTGCTAGTTCGTCGGGGGCGAGAGCCAAAAACATTCAGTACTTC; CDR3aa: CSASSSGARAKNIQYF
len: 13; j_gene: TRBJ2-2; d_gene: NA; abundance: many; v_gene: TRBV5-1; CDR3nt: TGCGCCAGCAGCCCGGACATCACCGGGGAGCTGTTTTTT; CDR3aa: CASSPDITGELFF
len: 16; j_gene: TRBJ2-2; d_gene: TRBD2; abundance: many; v_gene: TRBV19; CDR3nt: TGTGCCAGTAGTACTACTAGCGGGGGCGGCACCGGGGAGCTGTTTTTT; CDR3aa: CASSTTSGGGTGELFF
len: 12; j_gene: TRBJ2-7; d_gene: NA; abundance: many; v_gene: TRBV9; CDR3nt: TGTGCCAGCAGCGCACGGGACAACGAGCAGTACTTC; CDR3aa: CASSARDNEQYF
len: 16; j_gene: TRBJ2-1; d_gene: TRBD1; abundance: NA; v_gene: TRBV6-1; CDR3nt: TGTGCCAGCAGTGAAAGGTTTGGGACAGGGGACAATGAGCAGTTCTTC; CDR3aa: CASSERFGTGDNEQFF
len: 17; j_gene: TRBJ2-7; d_gene: TRBD2; abundance: NA; v_gene: TRBV6-5; CDR3nt: TGTGCCAGCAGTTACTCCGTCCTGACTAGCGGGAGCTACGAGCAGTACTTC; CDR3aa: CASSYSVLTSGSYEQYF
len: 17; j_gene: TRBJ1-2; d_gene: TRBD1; abundance: many; v_gene: TRBV6-2/TRBV6-3; CDR3nt: TGTGCCAGCAGTTCACTCGAAAGGGACAGGGGCGACTATGGCTACACCTTC; CDR3aa: CASSSLERDRGDYGYTF
len: 14; j_gene: TRBJ1-1; d_gene: NA; abundance: many; v_gene: TRBV6-5; CDR3nt: TGTGCCAGCAGGGGCCCAGCGGGAAACACTGAAGCTTTCTTT; CDR3aa: CASRGPAGNTEAFF
len: 13; j_gene: TRBJ2-7; d_gene: NA; abundance: many; v_gene: TRBV29-1; CDR3nt: TGCAGCGTCGGCCCTAACAAGGGGGGGGAGCAGTACTTC; CDR3aa: CSVGPNKGGEQYF
len: 14; j_gene: TRBJ2-7; d_gene: NA; abundance: many; v_gene: TRBV12-3/TRBV12-4; CDR3nt: TGTGCCAGCAGTCGGGCTCCATCGTCCTACGAGCAGTACTTC; CDR3aa: CASSRAPSSYEQYF
len: 12; j_gene: TRBJ2-4; d_gene: NA; abundance: many; v_gene: TRBV5-6; CDR3nt: TGTGCCAGCAGCTTGGTGTCTGACATTCAGTACTTC; CDR3aa: CASSLVSDIQYF
len: 14; j_gene: TRBJ1-6; d_gene: TRBD1; abundance: many; v_gene: TRBV19; CDR3nt: TGTGCCAGTAGTGCCGGACAGGGGCGCTCACCCCTCCACTTT; CDR3aa: CASSAGQGRSPLHF
len: 14; j_gene: TRBJ1-2; d_gene: NA; abundance: NA; v_gene: TRBV20-1; CDR3nt: TGCAGTGCTAGAGATCTCTGGGGGAACTATGGCTACACCTTC; CDR3aa: CSARDLWGNYGYTF
len: 16; j_gene: TRBJ2-2; d_gene: TRBD1; abundance: many; v_gene: TRBV27; CDR3nt: TGTGCCAGCAGACTGACCGGGACAGTGAACACCGGGGAGCTGTTTTTT; CDR3aa: CASRLTGTVNTGELFF
len: 14; j_gene: TRBJ1-1; d_gene: NA; abundance: many; v_gene: TRBV6-2/TRBV6-3; CDR3nt: TGTGCCAGCAGTTATGAGGGAGGGGACACTGAAGCTTTCTTT; CDR3aa: CASSYEGGDTEAFF
len: 14; j_gene: TRBJ2-7; d_gene: NA; abundance: many; v_gene: TRBV15; CDR3nt: TGTGCCACCAGCCGCCCCGGGGGGCCCTACGAGCAGTACTTC; CDR3aa: CATSRPGGPYEQYF
len: 17; j_gene: TRBJ1-2; d_gene: TRBD1; abundance: many; v_gene: TRBV28; CDR3nt: TGTGCCAGCAGTTCCCTTTCCCGGGGACAGAGAACCTATGGCTACACCTTC; CDR3aa: CASSSLSRGQRTYGYTF
len: 15; j_gene: TRBJ2-5; d_gene: NA; abundance: NA; v_gene: TRBV7-2; CDR3nt: TGTGCCAGCAGCTTAAGGTTTGGCGTCAAGGAGACCCAGTACTTC; CDR3aa: CASSLRFGVKETQYF
len: 14; j_gene: TRBJ2-5; d_gene: NA; abundance: many; v_gene: TRBV20-1; CDR3nt: TGCAGTGCTAGAGATCTTCGGTACCAAGAGACCCAGTACTTC; CDR3aa: CSARDLRYQETQYF
len: 16; j_gene: TRBJ1-6; d_gene: TRBD1; abundance: few; v_gene: TRBV9; CDR3nt: TGTGCCAGCAGCGAGGGGGCCACAGGGGCGAATTCACCCCTCCACTTT; CDR3aa: CASSEGATGANSPLHF
len: 15; j_gene: TRBJ2-5; d_gene: NA; abundance: many; v_gene: TRBV11-2; CDR3nt: TGTGCCAGCATCCGGAGACAGACGCTACAAGAGACCCAGTACTTC; CDR3aa: CASIRRQTLQETQYF
len: 14; j_gene: TRBJ1-1; d_gene: NA; abundance: many; v_gene: TRBV19; CDR3nt: TGTGCCAGTAGTTCCGCCAGAGGAAACACTGAAGCTTTCTTT; CDR3aa: CASSSARGNTEAFF
len: 16; j_gene: TRBJ1-5; d_gene: NA; abundance: many; v_gene: TRBV28; CDR3nt: TGTGCCAGCAATCCTCTTGAGGGGACGGGGCATCAGCCCCAGCATTTT; CDR3aa: CASNPLEGTGHQPQHF
len: 13; j_gene: TRBJ1-5; d_gene: NA; abundance: NA; v_gene: TRBV6-5; CDR3nt: TGTACCAGCAGTTACGATAGCAATCAGCCCCAGCATTTT; CDR3aa: CTSSYDSNQPQHF
len: 15; j_gene: TRBJ1-5; d_gene: TRBD1; abundance: many; v_gene: TRBV30; CDR3nt: TGTGCCTGGAGTGTGGGGACAGGGGGCAATCAGCCCCAGCATTTT; CDR3aa: CAWSVGTGGNQPQHF
len: 15; j_gene: TRBJ1-6; d_gene: TRBD1; abundance: many; v_gene: TRBV15; CDR3nt: TGTGCCACCAGCAGTACCGGGACAGGGGTCTCACCCCTCCACTTT; CDR3aa: CATSSTGTGVSPLHF
len: 15; j_gene: TRBJ1-1; d_gene: NA; abundance: many; v_gene: TRBV5-1; CDR3nt: TGCGCCAGCAGCACGGACGACAGGAAGAACACTGAAGCTTTCTTT; CDR3aa: CASSTDDRKNTEAFF
len: 18; j_gene: TRBJ2-5; d_gene: TRBD2; abundance: NA; v_gene: TRBV20-1; CDR3nt: TGCAGTGCTAGAGGAAAATTTCGGACTAGCGGGAGTGGGGAGACCCAGTACTTC; CDR3aa: CSARGKFRTSGSGETQYF
len: 13; j_gene: TRBJ2-2; d_gene: NA; abundance: many; v_gene: TRBV28; CDR3nt: TGTGCCAGCAGGGGGGTCAACACCGGGGAGCTGTTTTTT; CDR3aa: CASRGVNTGELFF
len: 14; j_gene: TRBJ2-7; d_gene: TRBD1; abundance: few; v_gene: TRBV27; CDR3nt: TGTGCCAGCAGTTCGGGACAGGGGGCAATCGAGCAGTACTTC; CDR3aa: CASSSGQGAIEQYF
len: 15; j_gene: TRBJ2-7; d_gene: NA; abundance: many; v_gene: TRBV28; CDR3nt: TGTGCCAGCAGTTCCGTGGGGAGGAGCTCCTACGAGCAGTACTTC; CDR3aa: CASSSVGRSSYEQYF
len: 12; j_gene: TRBJ2-4; d_gene: NA; abundance: many; v_gene: TRBV28; CDR3nt: TGTGCCAGCAGTTTATTTAATGGGGGCCAGTACTTC; CDR3aa: CASSLFNGGQYF
len: 13; j_gene: TRBJ1-1; d_gene: NA; abundance: NA; v_gene: TRBV7-6; CDR3nt: TGTGCCAGCAGCTTATGGTTGGGCACTGAAGCTTTCTTT; CDR3aa: CASSLWLGTEAFF
len: 15; j_gene: TRBJ2-2; d_gene: NA; abundance: many; v_gene: TRBV7-2; CDR3nt: TGTGCCAGCAGCCGCTATACTCGTAACACCGGGGAGCTGTTTTTT; CDR3aa: CASSRYTRNTGELFF
len: 15; j_gene: TRBJ1-5; d_gene: TRBD1; abundance: NA; v_gene: TRBV12-3/TRBV12-4; CDR3nt: TGTGCCAGCAGTTTAGGAGCAGGGGGGATCCAGCCCCAGCATTTT; CDR3aa: CASSLGAGGIQPQHF
len: 19; j_gene: TRBJ2-6; d_gene: TRBD1; abundance: many; v_gene: TRBV20-1; CDR3nt: TGCAGTGCTAGCCTTCTGGCTGGGACAGGGGTCGGTGGGGCCAACGTCCTGACTTTC; CDR3aa: CSASLLAGTGVGGANVLTF
len: 16; j_gene: TRBJ1-2; d_gene: NA; abundance: many; v_gene: TRBV4-3; CDR3nt: TGCGCCAGCAGTCCAAACCACAGGGAGGTGTTCTATGGCTACACCTTC; CDR3aa: CASSPNHREVFYGYTF
len: 14; j_gene: TRBJ1-1; d_gene: NA; abundance: many; v_gene: TRBV6-2/TRBV6-3; CDR3nt: TGTGCCAGCAGCTCCGCGGGACGCAACACTGAAGCTTTCTTT; CDR3aa: CASSSAGRNTEAFF
len: 13; j_gene: TRBJ1-5; d_gene: NA; abundance: NA; v_gene: TRBV7-2; CDR3nt: TGTGCCAACATCGGGGGGCAGAAACAGCCCCAGCATTTT; CDR3aa: CANIGGQKQPQHF
len: 13; j_gene: TRBJ1-1; d_gene: NA; abundance: few; v_gene: TRBV12-3/TRBV12-4; CDR3nt: TGTGCCAGCAGTTTAGGGCCGAGCACTGAAGCTTTCTTT; CDR3aa: CASSLGPSTEAFF